Listed below are T cell receptor beta chains from one sample, sequenced in a study of blood T cells in healthy people across ages. TCRdb redid the calling of the 5' RACE reads with MiXCR, one entry per CDR3 protein. Among about a million distinct CDR3 sequences listed, 45% to 50% were seen once. Sequencing was carried out using blood. These receptors came from a man aged 25-45 years in good health. Both conserved end residues are part of each CDR3. The D gene is left open where the match is weak. Clone size is not always given. Where it is, it says once, few, many or a class for expanded clones.

d_gene,v_gene,j_gene,abundance,CDR3nt,CDR3aa
TRBD1,TRBV6-7,TRBJ1-5,.,TGTGCCAGCAGTTACGGCGCCAGGGGGGTTGGAAATCAGCCCCAGCATTTT,CASSYGARGVGNQPQHF
.,TRBV5-6,TRBJ1-1,.,TGTGCCAGCAGCTTGGACTTCTTGAACACTGAAGCTTTCTTT,CASSLDFLNTEAFF
.,TRBV12-3/TRBV12-4,TRBJ2-3,.,TGTGCCAGCAGTCGGATGGGGGCGGGGACCCGCACAGATACGCAGTATTTT,CASSRMGAGTRTDTQYF
.,TRBV5-1,TRBJ2-1,.,TGCGCCAGCAGCTTGTTAACAGGGCCTCCCTCCTACAATGAGCAGTTCTTC,CASSLLTGPPSYNEQFF
TRBD1,TRBV10-3,TRBJ2-1,.,TGTGCCATCAGGGGCTGGACAGGGGAAGGGGACAATGAGCAGTTCTTC,CAIRGWTGEGDNEQFF
TRBD1,TRBV20-1,TRBJ2-1,once,TGCAGTGTTGCCGGGACAGGGTACAAGGAGCAGTTCTTC,CSVAGTGYKEQFF
.,TRBV4-2,TRBJ2-5,few,TGTGCCAGCAGCCAACTCCCAGGCAAAGAGACCCAGTACTTC,CASSQLPGKETQYF
.,TRBV25-1,TRBJ1-2,few,TGTGCCAGCAGTGATTGGGCAGCTTCTCTACACTATGGCTACACCTTC,CASSDWAASLHYGYTF
.,TRBV30,TRBJ2-4,.,TGTGCCTGGAGTGTACTCGCCCGTGGAAACATTCAGTACTTC,CAWSVLARGNIQYF
.,TRBV4-1,TRBJ1-1,.,TGCGCCAGCAGCCCCTCTCGGGGGGAGGACACTGAAGCTTTCTTT,CASSPSRGEDTEAFF
.,TRBV29-1,TRBJ2-7,many,TGCAGCGTTGACAGCCCCGACTACGAGCAGTACTTC,CSVDSPDYEQYF